A selection of T cell receptor beta chains follows, all from one sample in a study of cytomegalovirus exposure and HLA in healthy donors. Clones were read by immunoSEQ multiplex PCR, and TCRdb kept only the in-frame ones, dropping some. The data show over 50,000 clones, 90% to 96% seen once. The specimen sequenced was PBMCs. Receptors were obtained from a woman younger than 35 in good health and CMV-seronegative. Each CDR3 is given with its conserved first and last residue. Each record gives: J gene, D gene, clone size, V gene, CDR3 protein, CDR3 DNA. A D gene is named only where the DNA matches it firmly. The size entry is marked missing in some rows and otherwise reads once, few, many or a size class.

>TRBJ1-4|-|-|TRBV28
CASSPQGPLEKLFF
TGTGCCAGCAGTCCACAGGGCCCTCTTGAAAAACTGTTTTTT
>TRBJ1-1|-|once|TRBV13
CASSLVGGAVNTEAFF
TGTGCCAGCAGCTTAGTAGGGGGAGCCGTGAACACTGAAGCTTTCTTT
>TRBJ1-4|TRBD1|-|TRBV29-1
CSVAAGQGWEKLFF
TGCAGCGTCGCTGCGGGACAGGGCTGGGAAAAACTGTTTTTT
>TRBJ1-3|-|-|TRBV5-1
CASSPQGSGAGNTIYF
TGCGCCAGCAGCCCCCAAGGTTCCGGGGCTGGAAACACCATATATTTT
>TRBJ2-3|TRBD2|-|TRBV27
CASSSQLAGHTQYF
TGTGCCAGCAGTTCCCAACTAGCGGGTCATACGCAGTATTTT
>TRBJ1-4|-|-|TRBV28
CASSLGTSNEKLFF
TGTGCCAGCAGTTTGGGGACTTCTAATGAAAAACTGTTTTTT
>TRBJ2-7|TRBD1|-|TRBV4-2
CASSQGPTGGEQYF
TGTGCCAGCAGCCAAGGCCCTACAGGGGGCGAGCAGTACTTC
>TRBJ1-2|-|-|TRBV6-4
CASSEGAGSYGYTF
TGTGCCAGCAGTGAGGGGGCAGGGAGCTATGGCTACACCTTC
>TRBJ1-2|-|-|TRBV18
CASSNPAGGYGYTF
TGTGCCAGCTCAAACCCGGCCGGGGGCTATGGCTACACCTTC
>TRBJ1-2|TRBD1|-|TRBV19
CASRTGGDYGYTF
TGTGCCAGTAGGACAGGGGGCGACTATGGCTACACCTTC
>TRBJ1-5|-|-|TRBV28
CATRPGGGQPQHF
TGTGCCACCCGCCCTGGGGGCGGTCAGCCCCAGCATTTT
>TRBJ2-3|-|-|TRBV27
CASSLFGDTQYF
TGTGCCAGCAGTTTATTCGGAGATACGCAGTATTTT
>TRBJ2-1|TRBD2|-|TRBV11-3
CASSLVGSGGLGEQFF
TGTGCCAGCAGCTTAGTTGGTAGCGGGGGGCTGGGTGAGCAGTTCTTC
>TRBJ2-6|TRBD1|-|TRBV5-4
CASSLGPGQGAGGANVLTF
TGTGCCAGCAGCTTGGGACCGGGACAGGGGGCGGGCGGGGCCAACGTCCTGACTTTC
>TRBJ1-2|-|-|TRBV6-5
CASSSFVEGLYGYTF
TGTGCCAGCAGTTCGTTCGTCGAGGGACTCTATGGCTACACCTTC
>TRBJ1-5|-|-|TRBV5-1
CASSPGDRHQPQHF
TGCGCCAGCAGCCCCGGGGATCGCCATCAGCCCCAGCATTTT
>TRBJ1-4|-|-|TRBV15
CAASPWGPGDEKLFF
TGTGCCGCCAGCCCCTGGGGACCGGGGGATGAAAAACTGTTTTTT
>TRBJ2-3|-|-|TRBV19
CASSIANF
TGTGCCAGTAGTATAGCCAATTTT
>TRBJ1-5|-|-|TRBV7-9
CASSLDSGGQPQHF
TGTGCCAGCAGCTTAGATTCGGGGGGTCAGCCCCAGCATTTT
>TRBJ2-5|-|-|TRBV10-3
CAINSVVGAETQYF
TGTGCCATCAACTCGGTGGTTGGGGCCGAGACCCAGTACTTC
>TRBJ1-5|-|-|TRBV19
CASSISGGYSNQPQHF
TGTGCCAGTAGTATCAGCGGGGGGTATAGCAATCAGCCCCAGCATTTT
>TRBJ1-2|TRBD1|-|TRBV27
CASSLWRTGYGYTF
TGTGCCAGCAGTTTATGGCGGACAGGGTATGGCTACACCTTC
>TRBJ2-2|TRBD2|-|TRBV4-1
CASSQDLVGGRELFF
TGCGCCAGCAGCCAAGATCTAGTGGGGGGGAGGGAGCTGTTTTTT
>TRBJ2-3|-|-|TRBV19
CASSIWSGSDGTDTQYF
TGTGCCAGTAGTATATGGTCTGGCTCCGACGGGACAGATACGCAGTATTTT
>TRBJ2-6|TRBD1|-|TRBV4-3
CASSQDPGTGGSGANVLTF
TGCGCCAGCAGCCAAGACCCCGGGACAGGGGGCTCTGGGGCCAACGTCCTGACTTTC
>TRBJ2-3|TRBD1|-|TRBV27
CASSLRRGRGNTQYF
TGTGCCAGCAGTTTACGGCGCGGCAGGGGGAATACGCAGTATTTT
>TRBJ2-5|-|-|TRBV7-2
CASSLGGIVAGRETQYF
TGTGCCAGCAGCTTAGGGGGTATCGTGGCGGGCAGGGAGACCCAGTACTTC
>TRBJ1-5|-|-|TRBV28
CAGGAGGGYQPQHF
TGTGCCGGCGGGGCCGGGGGAGGGTATCAGCCCCAGCATTTT
>TRBJ1-3|-|-|TRBV10-3
CAISRGFGNTIYF
TGTGCCATCAGCAGGGGATTTGGAAACACCATATATTTT
>TRBJ1-5|-|-|TRBV19
CASTPSGGYFQPQHF
TGTGCCAGTACCCCATCGGGGGGGTATTTCCAGCCCCAGCATTTT
>TRBJ2-1|TRBD2|-|TRBV29-1
CSVLGSVTSGRPRTYNEQFF
TGCAGCGTTTTGGGTTCAGTGACTAGCGGGAGGCCCAGGACCTACAATGAGCAGTTCTTC
>TRBJ1-5|TRBD1|once|TRBV18
CASSADRGTVQPQHF
TGTGCCAGCTCAGCGGACAGGGGTACGGTTCAGCCCCAGCATTTT
>TRBJ2-6|-|-|TRBV15
CATSTPPTPSGANVLTF
TGTGCCACCAGCACCCCCCCGACACCGTCTGGGGCCAACGTCCTGACTTTC
>TRBJ2-7|-|-|TRBV28
CASSGTYEQYF
TGTGCCAGCAGTGGCACCTACGAGCAGTACTTC
>TRBJ2-3|-|-|TRBV19
CASSILGTGDTQYF
TGTGCCAGTAGTATTCTGGGCACAGGGGATACGCAGTATTTT
>TRBJ2-4|TRBD1|-|TRBV5-1
CASSLAGQGRNIQYF
TGCGCCAGCAGCTTGGCGGGACAGGGGAGAAACATTCAGTACTTC
>TRBJ2-3|TRBD2|few|TRBV7-9
CASSPGLAGGPDTQYF
TGTGCCAGCAGCCCGGGACTAGCGGGAGGGCCAGATACGCAGTATTTT
>TRBJ1-1|TRBD1|-|TRBV7-9
CASSLDRGGGETSEAFF
TGTGCCAGCAGCTTGGACAGGGGAGGGGGGGAGACCAGTGAAGCTTTCTTT
>TRBJ2-3|-|-|TRBV5-1
CASSLARADTQYF
TGCGCCAGCAGCTTGGCCAGGGCAGATACGCAGTATTTT
>TRBJ2-7|-|-|TRBV11-3
CASSGAGQGAYEQYF
TGTGCCAGCAGCGGTGCGGGGCAGGGGGCCTACGAGCAGTACTTC
>TRBJ1-1|-|-|TRBV2
CASRGGDGAEAFF
TGTGCCAGCCGAGGCGGGGATGGGGCTGAAGCTTTCTTT
>TRBJ1-1|-|-|TRBV28
CASSLPTRVIRYAFF
TGTGCCAGCAGTTTACCCACCCGGGTTATTAGGTATGCTTTCTTT
>TRBJ2-2|TRBD1|-|TRBV29-1
CSVEDQGAGTGELFF
TGCAGCGTTGAAGATCAGGGGGCTGGAACCGGGGAGCTGTTTTTT
>TRBJ2-3|TRBD1|-|TRBV9
CASSPRTGQTTDTQYF
TGTGCCAGCAGCCCCCGGACAGGACAAACCACAGATACGCAGTATTTT
>TRBJ1-1|-|-|TRBV7-8
CASGLRSWDTEAFF
TGTGCCAGCGGACTCCGTTCCTGGGACACTGAAGCTTTCTTT
>TRBJ1-2|TRBD1|-|TRBV7-6
CASSNLVPGTGVSYGYTF
TGTGCCAGCAGCAACCTCGTCCCCGGGACAGGGGTTTCCTATGGCTACACCTTC
>TRBJ2-1|-|-|TRBV27
CASRDIATYNEQFF
TGTGCCAGCCGGGACATCGCCACCTACAATGAGCAGTTCTTC
>TRBJ1-2|-|-|TRBV6-1
CASRPGGPGYTF
TGTGCCAGCAGACCCGGCGGCCCTGGCTACACCTTC
>TRBJ2-3|TRBD1|-|TRBV16
CASSQPGQGADTQYF
TGTGCCAGCAGCCAACCGGGACAGGGGGCAGATACGCAGTATTTT
>TRBJ2-7|TRBD1|-|TRBV2
CASSDRGSSYEQYF
TGTGCCAGCAGCGACAGGGGAAGCTCCTACGAGCAGTACTTC
>TRBJ2-6|-|-|TRBV28
CASRTVNQGGANVLTF
TGTGCCAGCAGGACAGTCAATCAGGGTGGGGCCAACGTCCTGACTTTC
>TRBJ1-1|-|-|TRBV6-1
CASSTGFDTEAFF
TGTGCCAGCTCGACGGGATTCGACACTGAAGCTTTCTTT
>TRBJ2-5|TRBD1|-|TRBV13
CASSSRRGRQETQYF
TGTGCCAGCAGCTCCCGCAGGGGGCGCCAAGAGACCCAGTACTTC
>TRBJ2-5|TRBD2|-|TRBV30
CAWSAASGEETQYF
TGTGCCTGGAGTGCGGCTAGCGGAGAAGAGACCCAGTACTTC
>TRBJ2-2|TRBD1|-|TRBV19
CASTLTRQGGTGELFF
TGTGCCAGTACCCTTACCAGACAGGGGGGGACCGGGGAGCTGTTTTTT
>TRBJ2-1|TRBD1|-|TRBV10-3
CATGQGGNEQFF
TGTGCCACCGGACAGGGGGGGAATGAGCAGTTCTTC
>TRBJ2-7|TRBD2|-|TRBV11-3
CASSLYPPTSGRDYEQYF
TGTGCCAGCAGCTTATACCCCCCTACTAGCGGGAGAGACTACGAGCAGTACTTC